These T cell receptor beta chains were read from a single sample in a study of blood T cell repertoires in COVID-19. Libraries were prepared by immunoSEQ multiplex PCR; TCRdb keeps only in-frame clonotypes and omits some of them. The data show a few hundred thousand clones, about nine tenths seen once. Sequencing was done on a sample of PBMCs or T cells enriched from blood (not recorded which). Every receptor here comes from a woman in her forties or fifties who had recovered from COVID-19. CDR3s include the opening cysteine and the closing phenylalanine or tryptophan. A D gene is named only where the DNA matches it firmly. For some rows the clone size is stated as once, few or many, or as a class when expanded; others skip it.

>TRBJ2-2|TRBV19|-|TRBD2
CASTRTGLAGTGELFF
TGTGCCAGTACCCGAACCGGACTAGCGGGCACCGGGGAGCTGTTTTTT
>TRBJ2-7|TRBV11-2|-|TRBD2
CASSILGGGRAERVDEQYF
TGTGCCAGCAGCATACTCGGAGGCGGGAGGGCCGAAAGAGTTGACGAGCAGTACTTC
>TRBJ1-5|TRBV19|-|-
CASSKPTSNQPQHF
TGTGCCAGTAGTAAGCCTACTAGCAATCAGCCCCAGCATTTT
>TRBJ1-5|TRBV6-5|-|-
CASDRGANQPQHF
TGTGCCTCCGATCGGGGGGCAAATCAGCCCCAGCATTTT
>TRBJ2-2|TRBV11-2|-|-
CASSLTTSPTGELFF
TGTGCCAGCAGCCTCACGACTAGTCCCACCGGGGAGCTGTTTTTT
>TRBJ1-1|TRBV29-1|-|TRBD1
CSVQTTGDTEAFF
TGCAGCGTCCAAACGACAGGGGACACTGAAGCTTTCTTT
>TRBJ1-3|TRBV10-3|-|TRBD1
CAISKTGSGNTIYF
TGTGCCATCAGCAAGACAGGGTCTGGAAACACCATATATTTT
>TRBJ2-1|TRBV28|-|TRBD1
CASSLGTGSSYNEQFF
TGTGCCAGCAGTTTAGGGACAGGGAGCTCCTACAATGAGCAGTTCTTC
>TRBJ2-1|TRBV11-3|-|-
CASSLEGTYSYNEQFF
TGTGCCAGCAGCTTAGAGGGGACATACTCCTACAATGAGCAGTTCTTC
>TRBJ2-2|TRBV2|once|TRBD1
CASSEWTGITGELFF
TGTGCCAGCAGTGAATGGACAGGGATTACCGGGGAGCTGTTTTTT
>TRBJ1-3|TRBV3-1/TRBV3-2|-|-
CASSQEKARSSGNTIYF
TGTGCCAGCAGCCAAGAAAAGGCAAGGAGCTCTGGAAACACCATATATTTT
>TRBJ1-3|TRBV25-1|-|-
CASSNHVRARSGNTIYF
TGTGCCAGCAGTAACCACGTGAGAGCGAGATCTGGAAACACCATATATTTT
>TRBJ2-1|TRBV30|-|-
CAWSDYEQFF
TGTGCCTGGAGTGACTATGAGCAGTTCTTC
>TRBJ2-7|TRBV7-2|once|-
CASSLPNVGNYEQYF
TGTGCCAGCAGCTTACCTAACGTCGGGAACTACGAGCAGTACTTC
>TRBJ2-5|TRBV3-1/TRBV3-2|-|-
CASSQMQREETQYF
TGTGCCAGCAGCCAAATGCAGCGGGAAGAGACCCAGTACTTC
>TRBJ1-4|TRBV29-1|-|-
CSVAVRQGRPGSNEKLFF
TGCAGCGTTGCAGTACGGCAGGGGCGACCGGGCAGTAATGAAAAACTGTTTTTT
>TRBJ2-1|TRBV5-6|-|TRBD2
CASSSTSRGGSYNEQFF
TGTGCCAGCAGCTCGACTAGCCGGGGTGGCTCCTACAATGAGCAGTTCTTC
>TRBJ2-3|TRBV27|-|-
CASSLLGATDTQYF
TGTGCCAGCAGTTTATTAGGGGCTACAGATACGCAGTATTTT
>TRBJ1-1|TRBV6-4|-|-
CASSPFPNTEAFF
TGTGCCAGCAGCCCCTTCCCGAACACTGAAGCTTTCTTT
>TRBJ1-4|TRBV19|-|TRBD1
CASSRGTGLPTNEKLFF
TGTGCCAGTAGTCGCGGGACAGGGTTACCAACTAATGAAAAACTGTTTTTT
>TRBJ2-3|TRBV11-3|-|TRBD2
CASSEGLAVTDTQYF
TGTGCCAGCAGCGAGGGACTAGCGGTTACAGATACGCAGTATTTT
>TRBJ1-5|TRBV6-5|-|TRBD1
CAIMGQGGSQPQHF
TGTGCCATCATGGGACAGGGTGGGAGTCAGCCCCAGCATTTT
>TRBJ1-1|TRBV6-1|-|-
CASSEVEARSEAFF
TGTGCCAGCAGTGAAGTTGAGGCGAGGTCTGAAGCTTTCTTT
>TRBJ2-5|TRBV28|-|TRBD2
CASSLAGGRETQYF
TGTGCCAGCAGTTTAGCGGGAGGGCGAGAGACCCAGTACTTC
>TRBJ2-1|TRBV7-2|-|-
CASSLEAVYNEQFF
TGTGCCAGCAGCTTGGAAGCGGTGTACAATGAGCAGTTCTTC
>TRBJ2-1|TRBV5-1|-|-
CASSFQRSSYNEQFF
TGCGCCAGCAGCTTCCAGCGGAGCTCCTACAATGAGCAGTTCTTC
>TRBJ1-4|TRBV2|-|-
CASSVQGNEKLFF
TGTGCCAGCAGTGTACAGGGAAATGAAAAACTGTTTTTT
>TRBJ2-2|TRBV4-2|once|TRBD2
CASSALSGINTGELFF
TGTGCCAGCAGCGCTCTTAGCGGGATAAACACCGGGGAGCTGTTTTTT
>TRBJ1-5|TRBV19|-|TRBD1
CASSGGQGLTQPQHF
TGTGCCAGTAGTGGGGGACAGGGATTAACTCAGCCCCAGCATTTT
>TRBJ1-6|TRBV28|-|TRBD1
CASSIDRDSPLHF
TGTGCCAGCAGTATAGACAGGGATTCACCCCTCCACTTT
>TRBJ2-7|TRBV30|-|TRBD2
CAWSLWRTSGSSYEQYF
TGTGCCTGGAGTCTTTGGAGGACTAGCGGGAGTTCCTACGAGCAGTACTTC
>TRBJ1-4|TRBV19|-|-
CASSTRTADNEKLFF
TGTGCCAGTAGTACCCGGACAGCGGATAATGAAAAACTGTTTTTT
>TRBJ1-2|TRBV19|once|-
CASSSGLGYVDNGYTF
TGTGCCAGTAGTTCGGGATTAGGATACGTCGATAATGGCTACACCTTC
>TRBJ1-2|TRBV28|-|TRBD1
CASSPEAGTGRGYTF
TGTGCCAGCAGTCCCGAAGCCGGGACAGGGAGAGGCTACACCTTC
>TRBJ1-1|TRBV18|few|-
CASSRGGNTEAFF
TGTGCCAGCTCTCGAGGAGGGAACACTGAAGCTTTCTTT
>TRBJ2-2|TRBV7-6|-|-
CASSSSGELFF
TGTGCCAGCAGCTCCTCCGGGGAGCTGTTTTTT
>TRBJ2-7|TRBV5-8|-|TRBD1
CASSRKGGHSYEQYF
TGTGCCAGCAGCAGGAAAGGGGGCCACTCCTACGAGCAGTACTTC
>TRBJ1-1|TRBV18|-|-
CASSRGSVNSNTEAFF
TGTGCCAGCTCCCGGGGTTCGGTAAACTCGAACACTGAAGCTTTCTTT
>TRBJ1-5|TRBV27|-|TRBD1
CASSMTGAGQPQHF
TGTGCCAGCAGCATGACAGGGGCGGGTCAGCCCCAGCATTTT
>TRBJ1-2|TRBV27|-|-
CASSPEGTHPLYGYTF
TGTGCCAGCAGTCCAGAGGGTACTCATCCCCTTTATGGCTACACCTTC